A selection of T cell receptor beta chains follows, all from one sample in a study of cytomegalovirus exposure and HLA in healthy donors. Generated by immunoSEQ multiplex PCR, the TCRdb table keeps only in-frame clones and is missing some. There are about 160,000 clones in the sample; around 88% occur only once, and 0.85% to 1% lies in the top ten. Sequenced: PBMCs. These receptors were collected from a woman in her twenties or thirties in good health and CMV-seronegative. Each CDR3 is given with its conserved first and last residue.

TRBJ1-6 TRBV7-9 CASSLSGQGNSPLHF
TRBJ2-7 TRBV2 CASGHLYEQYF
TRBJ2-7 TRBV7-8 CASSSQSLVAYEQYF
TRBJ1-1 TRBV6-5 CASSYSTGNTEAFF
TRBJ1-2 TRBV19 CASSGWDRVGGYTF
TRBJ1-1 TRBV7-3 CASSSSGTGLGEAFF
TRBJ1-4 TRBV4-1 CASSHSGTGSTNEKLFF
TRBJ1-4 TRBV28 CASSFRGDRGNEKLFF
TRBJ1-1 TRBV27 CASSLGQTTEAFF
. TRBV7-8 CASSLAEGAFYEQYF
TRBJ1-1 TRBV5-1 CASSLPGTGGTEAFF
TRBJ2-5 TRBV2 CATRQGGETQYF
TRBJ2-3 TRBV6-6 CASSWRDHTDTQYF
TRBJ2-2 TRBV28 CASSLSGGRVSNTGELFF
TRBJ2-4 TRBV4-1 CASSQTGTRRVPAKNIQYF
TRBJ1-2 TRBV28 CASGRTGDGYTF
TRBJ2-1 TRBV6-1 CASSQTAGNYNEQFF
TRBJ2-3 TRBV27 CASSLRGAGGLDTQYF
TRBJ1-1 TRBV30 CAWSPTGRRTEAFF